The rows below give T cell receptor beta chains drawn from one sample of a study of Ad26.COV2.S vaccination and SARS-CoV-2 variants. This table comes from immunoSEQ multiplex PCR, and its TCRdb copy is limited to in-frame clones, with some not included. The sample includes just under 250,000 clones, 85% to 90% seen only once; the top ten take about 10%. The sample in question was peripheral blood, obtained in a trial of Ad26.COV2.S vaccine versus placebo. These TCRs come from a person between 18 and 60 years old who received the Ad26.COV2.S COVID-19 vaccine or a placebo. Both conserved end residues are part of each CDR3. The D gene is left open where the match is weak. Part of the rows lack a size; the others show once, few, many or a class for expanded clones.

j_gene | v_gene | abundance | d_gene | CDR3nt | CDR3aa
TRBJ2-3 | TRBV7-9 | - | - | TGTGCCAGCAGCCCCCCAGGGGGCCTACGGGGGGGCGGCGCGCAGTATTTT | CASSPPGGLRGGGAQYF
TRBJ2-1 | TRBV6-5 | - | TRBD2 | TGTGCCACCCAAAGGGAGGGTAGACAGTACAATGAGCAGTTCTTC | CATQREGRQYNEQFF
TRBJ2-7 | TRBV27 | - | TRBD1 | TGTGCCAGCAGTTTGAATCGGGACAGGGGTTGGGGTCTGTACTTC | CASSLNRDRGWGLYF
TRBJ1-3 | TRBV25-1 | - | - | TGTGCCAGCAGTGAATCACTAGTTAGAGGTGGAAACACCATATATTTT | CASSESLVRGGNTIYF
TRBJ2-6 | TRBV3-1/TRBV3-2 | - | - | TGTGCCAGCAGCCAAGGCCGCTCTGGGGCCAACGTCCTGACTTTC | CASSQGRSGANVLTF
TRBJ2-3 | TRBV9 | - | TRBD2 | TGTGCCAGCAGCGTTAGCGGGGCGAGCACAGATACGCAGTATTTT | CASSVSGASTDTQYF
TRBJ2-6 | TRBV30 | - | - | TGTGCCTGGTCTTTAAGGGTGGGGACTGGGGCCAACGTCCTGACTTTC | CAWSLRVGTGANVLTF
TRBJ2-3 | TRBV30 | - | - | TGTGCCTGGACCCCGGGCACAGATACGCAGTATTTT | CAWTPGTDTQYF
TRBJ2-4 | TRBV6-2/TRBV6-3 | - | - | TGTGCCAGCAGCGGACAGTCTCGCCAAAACATTCAGTACTTC | CASSGQSRQNIQYF
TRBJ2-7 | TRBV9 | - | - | TGTGCCAGCAGCGTAGAAGGGGACCAAAACTACGAGCAGTACTTC | CASSVEGDQNYEQYF
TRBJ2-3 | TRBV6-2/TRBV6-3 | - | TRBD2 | TGTGCCAGCAGTTACCCCTCCTTAGCGGGAGGGCCTTATCCAGATACGCAGTATTTT | CASSYPSLAGGPYPDTQYF
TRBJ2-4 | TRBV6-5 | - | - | TGTGCCAGCAGTCCATCACGGGGGACCAAAAACATTCAGTACTTC | CASSPSRGTKNIQYF
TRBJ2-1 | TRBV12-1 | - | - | TGTGCCAGCAGCTCCATCAGATGGCCAAGCTCCTACAATGAGCAGTTCTTC | CASSSIRWPSSYNEQFF
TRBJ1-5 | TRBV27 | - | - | TGTGCCAGCAGTTTATATTGGGCAGCTAATCAGCCCCAGCATTTT | CASSLYWAANQPQHF
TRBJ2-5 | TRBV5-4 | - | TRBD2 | TGTGCCAGCAGCGGGCCCCTAGCGGGAGGGCAAGAGACCCAGTACTTC | CASSGPLAGGQETQYF
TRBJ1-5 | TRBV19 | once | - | TGTGCCAGTAGCTGGGGACGGGAGAATCAGCCCCAGCATTTT | CASSWGRENQPQHF
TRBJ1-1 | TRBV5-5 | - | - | TGTGCCAGCAGCTTGCACGCGGGGGACACTGAAGCTTTCTTT | CASSLHAGDTEAFF
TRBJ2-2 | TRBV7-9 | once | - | TGTGCCAGCAGGGATGCTTGGCGGGCCCCGAACACCGGGGAGCTGTTTTTT | CASRDAWRAPNTGELFF